Below, one TCR beta chain is given with its context. Its antigen is unknown. The healthy controls were matched to patients by age and sex. Negative isolation was used for CD8+ and CD4+ T cells, and FACS enrichment was applied to TEMRA cells. RNA was extracted with the RNeasy kit, and a quantity of about 0.45 to 1 ug was reverse transcribed using random hexamers. Multiplex PCR with immunoSEQ amplified the TCR beta CDR3 across 54 Vbeta and 13 Jbeta. TCRdb reprocessed the immunoSEQ multiplex PCR reads with MiXCR, giving one entry per CDR3 protein. This sample has fewer than 250,000 distinct CDR3 sequences, with about 94% found just once. The sample is drawn from a study of CD8 T cells in Susac syndrome. General study results and limits: The TCR sequencing and HLA analysis in the study involved a relatively small number of individuals, as the study acknowledged.

The CDR3 contains 12 residues. The V gene lost 7 bases and the J gene lost 7 bases, with 13 bases spanning the gap. Germline loops: CDR1 SNHLY, CDR2 FYNNEI. Sequencing was carried out using CD4+ T cells from PBMCs. The chain couples TRBV2 to TRBJ2-5; D is unclear. The source is a human donor in good health. As DNA, the CDR3 is TGTGCCAGCAAGGGCCTCCGGGTGACCCAGTACTTC. Residues: CASKGLRVTQYF.